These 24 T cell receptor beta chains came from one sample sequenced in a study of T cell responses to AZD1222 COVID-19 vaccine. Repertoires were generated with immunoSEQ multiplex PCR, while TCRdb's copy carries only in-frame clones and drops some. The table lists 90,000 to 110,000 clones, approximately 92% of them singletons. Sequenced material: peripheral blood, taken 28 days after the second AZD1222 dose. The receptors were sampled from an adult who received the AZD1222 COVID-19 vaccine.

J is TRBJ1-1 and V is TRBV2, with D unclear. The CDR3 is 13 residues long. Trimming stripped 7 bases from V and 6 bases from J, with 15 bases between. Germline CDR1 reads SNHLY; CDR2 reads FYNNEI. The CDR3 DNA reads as TGTGCCAGCAAAGATCTACTGCCCCCTGAAGCTTTCTTT. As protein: CASKDLLPPEAFF.

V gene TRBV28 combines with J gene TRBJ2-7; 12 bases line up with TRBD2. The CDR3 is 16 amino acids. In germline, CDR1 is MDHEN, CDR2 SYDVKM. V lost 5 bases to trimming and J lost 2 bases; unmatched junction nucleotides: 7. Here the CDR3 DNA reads TGTGCCAGCAGTCCTTCCGGACTAGCGGGGACCTACGAGCAGTACTTC. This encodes CASSPSGLAGTYEQYF.

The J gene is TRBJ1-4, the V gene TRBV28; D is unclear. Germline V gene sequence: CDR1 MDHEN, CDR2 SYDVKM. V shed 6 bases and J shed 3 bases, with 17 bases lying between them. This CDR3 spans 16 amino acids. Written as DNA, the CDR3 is TGTGCCAGCAGCCTCGTAAACAGTCATGCTAATGAAAAACTGTTTTTT. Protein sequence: CASSLVNSHANEKLFF.

The CDR3 loop reads CASSVTGVREKLFF. The CDR3, as DNA: TGTGCCAGCAGTGTAACGGGGGTGAGGGAAAAACTGTTTTTT. The V and J genes are TRBV25-1 and TRBJ1-4; weak D call: TRBD1 (5 bases). Germline V gene data show CDR1 as MGHDK and CDR2 as SYGVNS. Trimming took off 4 bases at V and 8 bases at J, with 14 bases between the two ends. The CDR3 is 14 amino acids. Looking up the rest from reference TRBV25-1 and TRBJ1-4 gives the full variable domain: EADIYQTPRYLVIGTGKKITLECSQTMGHDKMYWYQQDPGMELHLIHYSYGVNSTEKGDLSSESTVSRIRTEHFPLTLESARPSHTSQYLCASSVTGVREKLFFGSGTQLSVL.

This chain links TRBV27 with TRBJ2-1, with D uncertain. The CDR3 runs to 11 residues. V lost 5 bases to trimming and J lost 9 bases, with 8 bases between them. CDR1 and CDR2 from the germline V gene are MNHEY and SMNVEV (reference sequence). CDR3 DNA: TGTGCCAGCAGTCCCTGTAGTGAGCAGTTCTTC. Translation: CASSPCSEQFF.

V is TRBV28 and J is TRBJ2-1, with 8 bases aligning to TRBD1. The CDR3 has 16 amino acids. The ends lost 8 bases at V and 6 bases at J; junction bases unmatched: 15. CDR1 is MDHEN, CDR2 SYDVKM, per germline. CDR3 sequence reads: CASLPLGQEFANEQFF. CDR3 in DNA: TGTGCCAGCCTCCCCTTGGGACAGGAATTCGCCAATGAGCAGTTCTTC.

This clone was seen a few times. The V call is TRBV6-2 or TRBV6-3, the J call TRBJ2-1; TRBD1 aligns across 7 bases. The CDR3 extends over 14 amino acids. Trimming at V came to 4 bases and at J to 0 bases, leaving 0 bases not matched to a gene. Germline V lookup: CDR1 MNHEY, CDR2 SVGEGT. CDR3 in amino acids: CASSWDSSYNEQFF. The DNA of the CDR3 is TGTGCCAGCAGTTGGGACAGCTCCTACAATGAGCAGTTCTTC.

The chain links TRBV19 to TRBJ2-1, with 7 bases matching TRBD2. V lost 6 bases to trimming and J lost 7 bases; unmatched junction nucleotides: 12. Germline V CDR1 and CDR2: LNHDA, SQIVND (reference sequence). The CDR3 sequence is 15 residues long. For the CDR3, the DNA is TGTGCCAGTAGCCTGGGGTCTAGCGGCTGGAATGAGCAGTTCTTC. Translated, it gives CASSLGSSGWNEQFF. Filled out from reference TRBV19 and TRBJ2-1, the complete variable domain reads DGGITQSPKYLFRKEGQNVTLSCEQNLNHDAMYWYRQDPGQGLRLIYYSQIVNDFQKGDIAEGYSVSREKKESFPLTVTSAQKNPTAFYLCASSLGSSGWNEQFFGPGTRLTVL.

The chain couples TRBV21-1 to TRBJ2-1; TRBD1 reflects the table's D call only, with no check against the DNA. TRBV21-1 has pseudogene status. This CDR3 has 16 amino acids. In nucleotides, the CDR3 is TGTGCCAGCAGCACAGCATACGCCACAGAGTACAATGAGCAGTTCTTC. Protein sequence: CASSTAYATEYNEQFF.

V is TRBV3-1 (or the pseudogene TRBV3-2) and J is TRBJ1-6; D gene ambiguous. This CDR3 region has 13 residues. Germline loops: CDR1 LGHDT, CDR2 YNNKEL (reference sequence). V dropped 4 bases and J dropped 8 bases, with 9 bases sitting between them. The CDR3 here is CASSPDLYSPLHF. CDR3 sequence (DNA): TGTGCCAGCAGCCCCGACCTGTATTCACCCCTCCACTTT.

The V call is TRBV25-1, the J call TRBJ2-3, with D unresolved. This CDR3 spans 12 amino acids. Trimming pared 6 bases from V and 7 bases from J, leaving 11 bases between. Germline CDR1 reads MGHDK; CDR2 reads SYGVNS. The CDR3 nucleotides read TGTGCCAGCAGCCGCTCACAATATACGCAGTATTTT. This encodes CASSRSQYTQYF.

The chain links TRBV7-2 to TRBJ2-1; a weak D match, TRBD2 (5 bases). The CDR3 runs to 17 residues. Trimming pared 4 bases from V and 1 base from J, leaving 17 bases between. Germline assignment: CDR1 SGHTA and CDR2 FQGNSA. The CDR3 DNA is TGTGCCAGCAGCTCTTCTAGAGGGCCGGGGTCCTACAATGAGCAGTTCTTC. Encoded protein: CASSSSRGPGSYNEQFF.

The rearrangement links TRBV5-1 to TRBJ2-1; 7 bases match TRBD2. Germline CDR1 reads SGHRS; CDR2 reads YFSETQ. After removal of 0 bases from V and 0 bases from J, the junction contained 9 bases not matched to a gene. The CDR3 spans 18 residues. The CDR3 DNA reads TGCGCCAGCAGCTTGGGGACACATAGCGGGTTCTCCTACAATGAGCAGTTCTTC. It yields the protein CASSLGTHSGFSYNEQFF.

CDR3 residues: CASSRYTGSYEQYF. The CDR3, as DNA: TGCGCCAGCAGTCGTTATACAGGGAGCTACGAGCAGTACTTC. This sequence joins TRBV10-2 and TRBJ2-7; TRBD1 might be the D (6 bases). Germline V gives CDR1 WSHSY, CDR2 SAAADI. V shed 5 bases and J shed 3 bases, with 14 bases lying between them. The CDR3 runs to 14 residues.

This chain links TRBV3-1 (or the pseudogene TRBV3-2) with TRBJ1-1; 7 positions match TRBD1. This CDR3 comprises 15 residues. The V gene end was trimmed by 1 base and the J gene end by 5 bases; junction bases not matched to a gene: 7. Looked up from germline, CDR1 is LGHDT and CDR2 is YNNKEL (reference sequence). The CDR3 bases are TGTGCCAGCAGCCAAGGAGTTAGGGGGCAAACTGAAGCTTTCTTT. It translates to CASSQGVRGQTEAFF.

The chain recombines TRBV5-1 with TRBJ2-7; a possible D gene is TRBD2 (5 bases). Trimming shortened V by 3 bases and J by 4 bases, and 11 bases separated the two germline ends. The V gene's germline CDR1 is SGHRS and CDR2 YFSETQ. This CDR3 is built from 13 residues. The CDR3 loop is CASSSGIGYEQYF. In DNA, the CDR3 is TGCGCCAGCAGCTCGGGGATAGGGTACGAGCAGTACTTC.

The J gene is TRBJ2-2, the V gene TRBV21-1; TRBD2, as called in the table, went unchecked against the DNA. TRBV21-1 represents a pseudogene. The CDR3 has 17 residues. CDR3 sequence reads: CASSKGGAGGPNGELFF. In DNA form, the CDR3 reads TGTGCCAGCAGCAAAGGGGGAGCGGGAGGGCCCAACGGGGAGCTGTTTTTT.

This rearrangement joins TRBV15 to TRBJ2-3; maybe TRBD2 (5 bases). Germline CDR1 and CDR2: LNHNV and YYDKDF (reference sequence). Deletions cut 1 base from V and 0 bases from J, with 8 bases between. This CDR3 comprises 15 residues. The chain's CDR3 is CATSRVLASTDTQYF. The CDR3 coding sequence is TGTGCCACCAGCAGAGTTCTAGCTAGCACAGATACGCAGTATTTT. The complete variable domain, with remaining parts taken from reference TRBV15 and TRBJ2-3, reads DAMVIQNPRYQVTQFGKPVTLSCSQTLNHNVMYWYQQKSSQAPKLLFHYYDKDFNNEADTPDNFQSRRPNTSFCFLDIRSPGLGDTAMYLCATSRVLASTDTQYFGPGTRLTVL.

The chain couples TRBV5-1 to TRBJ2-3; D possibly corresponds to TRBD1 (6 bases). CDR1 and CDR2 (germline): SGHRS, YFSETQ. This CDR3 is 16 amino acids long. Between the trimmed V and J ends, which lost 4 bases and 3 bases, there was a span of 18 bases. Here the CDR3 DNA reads TGCGCCAGCAGCAACCTGACAGGACTGGGGACAGATACGCAGTATTTT. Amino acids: CASSNLTGLGTDTQYF.

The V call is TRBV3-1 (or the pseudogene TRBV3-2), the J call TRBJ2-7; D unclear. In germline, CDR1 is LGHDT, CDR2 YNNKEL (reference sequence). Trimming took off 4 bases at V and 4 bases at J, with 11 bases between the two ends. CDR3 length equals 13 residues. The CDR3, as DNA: TGTGCCAGCAGCCGATATGGGCAGTACGAGCAGTACTTC. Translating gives CASSRYGQYEQYF.

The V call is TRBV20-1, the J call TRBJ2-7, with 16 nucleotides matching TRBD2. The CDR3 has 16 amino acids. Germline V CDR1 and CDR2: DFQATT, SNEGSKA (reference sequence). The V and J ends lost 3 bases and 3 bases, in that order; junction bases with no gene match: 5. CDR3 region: CSASRGTSGRVYEQYF. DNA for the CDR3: TGCAGTGCTAGTAGGGGGACTAGCGGGAGGGTCTACGAGCAGTACTTC.

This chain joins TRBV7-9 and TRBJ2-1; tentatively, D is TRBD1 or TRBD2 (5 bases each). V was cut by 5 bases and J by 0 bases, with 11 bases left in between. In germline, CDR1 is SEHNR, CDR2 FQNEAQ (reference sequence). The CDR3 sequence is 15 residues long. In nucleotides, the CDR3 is TGTGCCAGCAGCAGAGGGACCGGCTCCTACAATGAGCAGTTCTTC. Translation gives CASSRGTGSYNEQFF.

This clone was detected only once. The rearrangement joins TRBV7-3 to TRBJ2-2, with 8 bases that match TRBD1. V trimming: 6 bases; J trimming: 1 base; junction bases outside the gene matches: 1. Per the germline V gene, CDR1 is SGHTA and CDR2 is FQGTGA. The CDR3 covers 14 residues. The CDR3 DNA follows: TGTGCCAGCAGGACAGGGGTGAACACCGGGGAGCTGTTTTTT. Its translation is CASRTGVNTGELFF.

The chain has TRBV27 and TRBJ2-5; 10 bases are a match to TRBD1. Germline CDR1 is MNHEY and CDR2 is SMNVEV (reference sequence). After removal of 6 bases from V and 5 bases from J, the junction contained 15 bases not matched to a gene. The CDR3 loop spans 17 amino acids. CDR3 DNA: TGTGCCAGCAGCCTAGGGGTTCTGGGACAGGGGAGGGAGACCCAGTACTTC. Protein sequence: CASSLGVLGQGRETQYF.